These 24 T cell receptor beta chains were sequenced from one sample in a study of cytomegalovirus exposure and HLA in healthy donors. The repertoire was sequenced with immunoSEQ multiplex PCR; TCRdb's copy has only in-frame clones and lacks some. The sample carries about 150,000 clones, approximately 86% recorded once. Sequenced material: PBMCs. The origin of the receptors is a man aged 18 to 29 in good health and CMV-seropositive.

V and J are TRBV2 and TRBJ1-6; D is unresolved. Trimming shortened V by 7 bases and J by 5 bases, and 9 bases separated the two germline ends. The CDR3 covers 13 residues. Per germline, CDR1 SNHLY and CDR2 FYNNEI. CDR3 nucleotides: TGTGCCAGCAAGTTCAGGAATAATTCACCCCTCCACTTT. It specifies CASKFRNNSPLHF.

This chain connects TRBV6-5 to TRBJ1-1; 7 bases fit TRBD1. The germline CDR1 and CDR2 sequences are MNHEY and SVGAGI. The length of the CDR3 is 15 residues. The V and J ends lost 8 bases and 1 base, in that order; junction bases with no gene match: 10. The CDR3 DNA is TGTGCCAGCCGTCGGGGACAGACCGCGAACACTGAAGCTTTCTTT. Protein product: CASRRGQTANTEAFF.

V and J are TRBV19 and TRBJ2-1; 11 nucleotides agree with TRBD2. Germline values: CDR1 LNHDA, CDR2 SQIVND (reference sequence). The CDR3 has 15 residues. V was pared by 4 bases and J by 4 bases, with 3 bases of the junction left unmatched. The CDR3 bases are TGTGCCAGTAGTACGTTAGCGGGAGGGTACAATGAGCAGTTCTTC. Protein: CASSTLAGGYNEQFF.

The chain recombines TRBV5-1 with TRBJ2-5, with 9 bases lining up with TRBD2. With V trimmed by 5 bases and J by 6 bases, 5 bases remained unmatched. CDR3 length: 13 residues. CDR1 is SGHRS and CDR2 is YFSETQ in the germline V gene. The chain's CDR3 is CASRASGTQTQYF. CDR3 nucleotide sequence: TGCGCCAGCAGGGCTAGCGGGACTCAGACCCAGTACTTC.

The chain uses TRBV2 and TRBJ2-2; maybe TRBD2 (6 bases). The germline V gene has CDR1 SNHLY and CDR2 FYNNEI. V was shortened by 5 bases and J by 5 bases, with 9 bases between the two germline ends. CDR3 size: 13 residues. Written as DNA, the CDR3 is TGTGCCAGCAGTTCGGGAGAAACCGGGGAGCTGTTTTTT. It is translated as CASSSGETGELFF.

The chain has TRBV7-8 and TRBJ2-3, with 8 positions matching TRBD1. CDR1 is SGHVS, CDR2 FQNEAQ, per germline. The V segment lost 3 bases and the J segment 6 bases; nucleotides outside the gene matches: 8. The CDR3 contains 15 residues. CDR3 sequence reads: CASSLRTGFLDTQYF. The DNA for the CDR3 is TGTGCCAGCAGCTTGCGGACAGGGTTTTTGGATACGCAGTATTTT.

The chain links TRBV30 to TRBJ2-1, with TRBD2 matching over 9 bases. The CDR3 runs to 13 residues. The V and J ends lost 1 base and 7 bases, in that order; junction bases with no gene match: 2. The germline V gene has CDR1 GTSNPN and CDR2 SVGIG (reference sequence). Here the CDR3 reads CAWSGAGGNEQFF. The CDR3, as DNA: TGTGCCTGGAGTGGTGCGGGAGGGAATGAGCAGTTCTTC. The full variable domain, in which reference TRBV30 and TRBJ2-1 provide the parts outside the CDR3, is SQTIHQWPATLVQPVGSPLSLECTVEGTSNPNLYWYRQAAGRGLQLLFYSVGIGQISSEVPQNLSASRPQDRQFILSSKKLLLSDSGFYLCAWSGAGGNEQFFGPGTRLTVL.

The chain carries TRBV14 and TRBJ2-5; the match to TRBD1 covers 9 bases. The CDR3 runs 15 residues. With V trimmed by 7 bases and J by 5 bases, 11 bases remained unmatched. Germline CDR1 and CDR2: SGHDN and FVKESK. DNA of the CDR3: TGTGCCAGCACCCCAACAGGGGGCCGATGGGAGACCCAGTACTTC. This sequence encodes CASTPTGGRWETQYF.

The V call is TRBV5-1, the J call TRBJ2-1, with 8 bases matching TRBD2. The CDR3 covers 15 residues. V was clipped by 4 bases and J by 7 bases; unmatched bases: 10. The germline V gene encodes CDR1 SGHRS and CDR2 YFSETQ. CDR3: CASSPNRGGGNEQFF. The CDR3 DNA sequence: TGCGCCAGCAGCCCTAACCGGGGGGGCGGGAATGAGCAGTTCTTC.

The chain recombines TRBV19 with TRBJ2-7, with TRBD1 matching 10 bases. The CDR3 contains 19 residues. Trimming removed 5 bases from V and 0 bases from J; junction bases left unmatched: 16. Germline V gene sequence: CDR1 LNHDA, CDR2 SQIVND (reference sequence). CDR3 region: CASSPSYGTGVRFSYEQYF. The DNA for the CDR3 is TGTGCCAGTAGTCCCTCGTACGGGACAGGGGTCCGCTTCTCCTACGAGCAGTACTTC.

The J gene is TRBJ2-1, the V gene TRBV5-8, with D possibly being TRBD2 (5 bases). V dropped 1 base and J dropped 5 bases, with 16 bases sitting between them. The CDR3 is 16 residues long. Germline CDR1 is SGHTS and CDR2 is YDEGEE. As DNA, the CDR3 is TGTGCCAGCAGCTTGACTCGGGGTCTGCCGCACAATGAGCAGTTCTTC. Translated, it gives CASSLTRGLPHNEQFF.

The chain carries TRBV4-3 and TRBJ2-3; 10 bases map to TRBD2. Germline V gene data show CDR1 as LGHNA and CDR2 as YSLEER. The CDR3 loop spans 17 amino acids. V dropped 4 bases and J dropped 6; count of bases not matched to a gene: 13. This chain's CDR3 is CASSPRGLAGVGDTQYF. CDR3 coding DNA: TGCGCCAGCAGCCCCAGGGGGCTAGCGGGAGTGGGGGATACGCAGTATTTT.

The chain combines TRBV11-2 with TRBJ1-2; 7 bases match TRBD1. J was trimmed by 2 bases and V by 5 bases; bases with no gene match: 8. Germline loops: CDR1 SGHAT, CDR2 FQNNGV. The CDR3 runs to 15 residues. CDR3 in amino acids: CASSHMGQINYGYTF. The CDR3 nucleotides are TGTGCCAGCAGCCATATGGGACAGATAAACTATGGCTACACCTTC.

J is TRBJ2-2 and V is TRBV6-5, with D unresolved. With 6 bases removed from V and 1 base from J, the gap between germline ends came to 6 bases. CDR1 is MNHEY, CDR2 SVGAGI, per germline. This CDR3 is built from 13 residues. The CDR3 coding sequence is TGTGCCAGCAGCGACATGAACACCGGGGAGCTGTTTTTT. Amino acids: CASSDMNTGELFF.

The genes are TRBV11-3 and TRBJ2-1; 8 bases align to TRBD1. J was trimmed by 7 bases and V by 6 bases; bases with no gene match: 11. Germline lookup yields CDR1 SGHNT and CDR2 YENEEA. This CDR3 is built from 15 residues. CDR3 sequence: CASSPGQGLTNEQFF. Here the CDR3 DNA reads TGTGCCAGCAGTCCCGGACAGGGATTGACTAATGAGCAGTTCTTC.

The genes are TRBV29-1 and TRBJ2-2; possibly TRBD1 for D (5 bases). V lost 4 bases and J 1 base, leaving 10 bases between the germline ends. The germline gives CDR1 SQVTM, CDR2 ANQGSEA. The CDR3 contains 14 residues. CDR3 protein: CSVGHRLNTGELFF. In nucleotides, the CDR3 is TGCAGCGTTGGCCACAGGTTGAACACCGGGGAGCTGTTTTTT.

The J gene is TRBJ2-7, the V gene TRBV5-6, with TRBD1 as a possible D gene (6 bases). Trimming stripped 0 bases from V and 1 base from J, with 8 bases between. Germline V gene data show CDR1 as SGHDT and CDR2 as YYEEEE. The CDR3 contains 14 residues. The CDR3 reads CASSLGQASYEQYF. CDR3 nucleotide sequence: TGTGCCAGCAGCTTGGGACAGGCGTCCTACGAGCAGTACTTC.

This clone was detected ten times or more. CDR3: CASSQGGTQYF. The DNA of the CDR3 is TGTGCCAGCAGCCAGGGAGGGACCCAGTACTTC. This chain uses TRBV7-8 with TRBJ2-5; D possibly corresponds to TRBD2 (6 bases). This CDR3 region has 11 residues. CDR1 SGHVS and CDR2 FQNEAQ come from the germline V gene. The ends were cut back, 5 bases at V and 7 bases at J, with 8 bases in the middle.

This chain connects TRBV4-3 to TRBJ2-3; D may be TRBD2 (6 bases). CDR1 is LGHNA and CDR2 is YSLEER in the germline V gene. CDR3 size: 17 residues. V was shortened by 1 base and J by 4 bases, with 18 bases between the two germline ends. CDR3 amino acids: CASSQVRGRLVADTQYF. The CDR3 region has the DNA TGCGCCAGCAGCCAAGTAAGGGGCCGACTAGTTGCAGATACGCAGTATTTT.

V usage is TRBV9 and J usage is TRBJ2-6, with D perhaps matching TRBD2 (6 bases). Germline V lookup: CDR1 SGDLS, CDR2 YYNGEE. Trimming cost V 0 bases and J 2 bases, with 12 bases left between them. The CDR3 consists of 17 residues. The CDR3 coding sequence is TGTGCCAGCAGCGTAGTGCAGGGCGGGGCTGGGGCCAACGTCCTGACTTTC. Its protein product is CASSVVQGGAGANVLTF.

With regard to this clone: This CDR3 is also generated by other DNA sequences in the sample. This rearrangement joins TRBV6-6 to TRBJ1-5, with TRBD1 matching 7 bases. With 5 bases clipped from V and 2 bases from J, the junction kept 3 bases outside the gene matches. Per the germline V gene, CDR1 is MNHNY and CDR2 is SVGAGI (reference sequence). The CDR3 spans 14 residues. CDR3 bases: TGTGCCAGCAGTCCCACAGGGGGCAATCAGCCCCAGCATTTT. Protein: CASSPTGGNQPQHF.

The genes are TRBV4-3 and TRBJ1-2, with 8 bases that match TRBD1. There are 16 residues in the CDR3. Per germline, CDR1 LGHNA and CDR2 YSLEER. The ends lost 1 base at V and 7 bases at J; junction bases unmatched: 11. The CDR3 is CASSQAVEDRVVGYTF. The CDR3 nucleotides are TGCGCCAGCAGCCAAGCGGTTGAGGACAGGGTAGTTGGCTACACCTTC.

The V and J genes are TRBV30 and TRBJ2-7; the match to TRBD2 covers 10 bases. Germline-derived CDR1 and CDR2 are GTSNPN and SVGIG (reference sequence). J lost 4 bases, V lost 6 bases, and 3 bases had no gene match. CDR3 length: 12 amino acids. Here the CDR3 reads CACTSGTYEQYF. The CDR3 DNA is TGTGCCTGTACTAGCGGGACTTACGAGCAGTACTTC.

The chain recombines TRBV4-3 with TRBJ1-5; a weak D match, TRBD1 (6 bases). The CDR3 totals 15 residues. Germline values: CDR1 LGHNA, CDR2 YSLEER. V lost 0 bases and J lost 7, with 13 bases in between. The CDR3 sequence: CASSQDGDRTQPQHF. The CDR3, as DNA: TGCGCCAGCAGCCAAGACGGCGACAGGACCCAGCCCCAGCATTTT.